This T cell receptor beta chain was recorded in a study of cytomegalovirus exposure and HLA in healthy donors. Though probably carrying unrecorded immune exposures, donors were nominally healthy at sampling. Concerning this clone itself: The antigen remains unidentified.

The PCR made use of 60 Vbeta and 13 Jbeta primers. Some clones are missing from TCRdb's copy, which holds only in-frame ones; the method was immunoSEQ multiplex PCR. In the table there are some 140,000 clones, roughly 79% of which are singletons. Broader study findings: V- and J-gene trimming in TCR beta was tied to a missense DCLRE1C variant by an analysis performed later. Investigators reported 164 TCR beta chains as tied to cytomegalovirus. The HLA-A and HLA-B alleles of most subjects were reportedly predicted accurately from TCR beta sequences.

The CDR3 is made up of 17 amino acids. CDR1 and CDR2 from the germline V gene are LNHNV and YYDKDF (reference sequence). The V end was cut by 0 bases, the J end by 0 bases, with 9 bases between. The specimen sequenced was PBMCs. The J gene is TRBJ2-6, the V gene TRBV15, with D maybe TRBD2 (5 bases). This TCR was recovered from a man between 18 and 35 years old in good health and CMV-seronegative. DNA for the CDR3: TGTGCCACCAGCAGAGATCAAGGAGGCTCTGGGGCCAACGTCCTGACTTTC. Translated, it gives CATSRDQGGSGANVLTF.